This TCR beta chain is drawn from a study of CXCR3-negative and CXCR3-positive naive CD8 T cells. Findings and caveats of the study: Similar levels of surface CD5 were seen between naive subsets; TCR strength was inferred from TRB CDR3 properties.

All TRB cDNA libraries came from 5' RACE performed with UMI labels. After re-calling the 5' RACE reads, TCRdb lists one entry per CDR3 protein, DNA absent. The table lists some 130,000 distinct CDR3 sequences. Note on this clonotype: Its antigen is currently unknown.

Per the germline V gene, CDR1 is LGHDT and CDR2 is YNNKEL (reference sequence). The CDR3 is made up of 15 amino acids. The rearrangement joins TRBV3-1 to TRBJ2-1; TCRdb picks TRBD2, but there is no DNA to check that call. Sequences were obtained from naive CXCR3- CD8+ T cells from blood. Subset defined: CD45RO-CCR7+CD27+CD95- naive CD8+ T cells lacking CXCR3 (TNR3-). The TCR was taken from a human donor in good health. Some clones in this sample may be carry-over from other donors' samples. CDR3 residues: CASSLEGTWSNEQFF.